The T cell receptor beta chain described here comes from a study of control samples from healthy donors and cancer patients. The germline CDR1 and CDR2 sequences are SNHLY and FYNNEI. V was clipped by 6 bases and J by 0 bases, with 23 bases between them. CDR3 length equals 18 residues. Libraries were prepared by immunoSEQ multiplex PCR; TCRdb keeps only in-frame clonotypes and omits some of them. This sample yields about 140,000 clones, of which 88% are seen a single time; about 1.7% belongs to the top ten. The sequence was obtained from a man between 18 and 29 years old in good health. J is TRBJ1-1 and V is TRBV2; D is possibly TRBD1 (5 bases). The source material was blood. The CDR3 nucleotides are TGTGCCAGCAGCCCCATCGGGGGGTTATCTTTCATGAACACTGAAGCTTTCTTT. Protein product: CASSPIGGLSFMNTEAFF.